This T cell receptor beta chain was observed in a study of beta chain features in type 1 diabetes. Study results and caveats: A moderate, significant TCRB CDR3 shortening appeared in type 1 diabetes across four CD4+ subsets. Patients with type 1 diabetes showed fewer VDJ junction insertions and more deletions. In these data, an HLA type influence on TCRB rearrangement remained unresolved.

Germline CDR1 and CDR2: MNHNS and SASEGT. The V gene lost 2 bases and the J gene lost 4 bases, with 10 bases spanning the gap. This CDR3 is built from 14 residues. With respect to this clone: The target antigen is unknown.

It was one heparinised blood draw, averaging roughly 120 mL, that each donor gave. Expressed TCRB transcripts were sequenced after all isolated RNA was converted to cDNA. Naive, central memory and regulatory T cell samples yielded about 3.57 million reads on average. Generated by immunoSEQ multiplex PCR, the TCRdb table keeps only in-frame clones and is missing some. The sample holds some 660,000 clones, around 15% seen once. The V gene is TRBV6-1, the J gene TRBJ2-3; tentatively, D is TRBD2 (7 bases). This TCR derives from a young man with type 1 diabetes. Sequenced input: naive CD4+ T cells from blood. In DNA form, the CDR3 reads TGTGCCAGCAGTGAACAGGGGAGGGCAGATACGCAGTATTTT. Translating it yields CASSEQGRADTQYF.